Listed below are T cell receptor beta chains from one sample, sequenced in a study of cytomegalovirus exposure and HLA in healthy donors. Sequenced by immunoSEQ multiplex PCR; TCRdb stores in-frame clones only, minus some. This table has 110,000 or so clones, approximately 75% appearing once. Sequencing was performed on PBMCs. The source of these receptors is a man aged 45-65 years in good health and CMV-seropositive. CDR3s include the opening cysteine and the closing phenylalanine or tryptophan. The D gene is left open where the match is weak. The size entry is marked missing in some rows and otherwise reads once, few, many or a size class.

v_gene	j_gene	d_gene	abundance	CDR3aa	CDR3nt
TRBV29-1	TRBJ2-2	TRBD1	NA	CSGTGTGLTGELFF	TGCAGCGGTACGGGGACAGGGCTCACCGGGGAGCTGTTTTTT
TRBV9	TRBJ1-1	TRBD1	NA	CASSVKGQPMNTEAFF	TGTGCCAGCAGCGTAAAGGGACAGCCCATGAACACTGAAGCTTTCTTT
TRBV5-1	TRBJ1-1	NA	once	CASSLDSSSNTEAFF	TGCGCCAGCAGCTTGGATAGCTCAAGCAACACTGAAGCTTTCTTT
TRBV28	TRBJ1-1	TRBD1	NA	CASSFGTGGYTEAFF	TGTGCCAGCAGTTTTGGTACAGGGGGCTATACTGAAGCTTTCTTT
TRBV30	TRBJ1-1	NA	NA	CAWSVLGRRDTEAFF	TGTGCCTGGAGTGTTTTGGGGCGCAGGGACACTGAAGCTTTCTTT
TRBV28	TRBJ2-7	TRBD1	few	CASSSATGEDEQYF	TGTGCCAGCAGTTCCGCGACAGGGGAGGACGAGCAGTACTTC
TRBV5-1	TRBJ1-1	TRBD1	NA	CASSLLAGGMNTEAFF	TGCGCCAGCAGCTTGTTAGCAGGGGGTATGAACACTGAAGCTTTCTTT
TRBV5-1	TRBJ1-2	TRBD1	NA	CASSLPEGQGAGYTF	TGCGCCAGCAGCCTTCCTGAGGGACAGGGGGCTGGCTACACCTTC
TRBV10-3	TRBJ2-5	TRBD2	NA	CAISEGPSGGETQYF	TGTGCCATCAGTGAGGGCCCTAGCGGGGGGGAGACCCAGTACTTC
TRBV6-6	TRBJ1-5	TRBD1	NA	CASSYSDRGFNQPQHF	TGTGCCAGCAGTTACTCGGACAGGGGCTTCAATCAGCCCCAGCATTTT
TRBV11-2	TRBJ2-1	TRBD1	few	CASSLGQGASYNEQFF	TGTGCCAGCAGCTTAGGACAGGGGGCATCCTACAATGAGCAGTTCTTC
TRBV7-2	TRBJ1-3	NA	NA	CASSLVRAGNTIYF	TGTGCCAGCAGCTTAGTCAGGGCTGGAAACACCATATATTTT
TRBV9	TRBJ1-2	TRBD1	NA	CASSVVDRGYGYTF	TGTGCCAGCAGCGTAGTGGACAGGGGCTATGGCTACACCTTC
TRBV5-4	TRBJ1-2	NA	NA	CASSLQGPVGGYTF	TGTGCCAGCAGCTTGCAGGGTCCGGTGGGCGGCTACACCTTC
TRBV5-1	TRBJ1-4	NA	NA	CASSLGDYSNEKLFF	TGCGCCAGCAGCTTGGGGGACTATTCTAATGAAAAACTGTTTTTT
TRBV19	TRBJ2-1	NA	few	CASSLAQGHNEQFF	TGTGCCAGTAGCCTGGCACAGGGCCACAATGAGCAGTTCTTC
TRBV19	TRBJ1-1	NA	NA	CASSDPRAMGGTEAFF	TGTGCCAGTAGTGATCCGCGGGCCATGGGGGGCACTGAAGCTTTCTTT